This TCR beta chain was recovered during a study of CD8+ T cells in alopecia areata (dated by TCRdb to the late 2010s). For the study in its entirety: The treated patients took part in an open-label pilot trial in which moderate-to-severe alopecia areata was treated with oral tofacitinib at 5 to 10 mg twice daily. Tofacitinib was given for 6 to 18 months, followed by 6 months of follow-up off drug to assess delayed response and recurrence. In both human patients and the C3H/HeJ mouse model, the study applied high-throughput TCRbeta sequencing to look at T cell clonal expansion in alopecia areata. In humans, TCRbeta sequencing was performed on scalp tissue and on sorted CD4+ and CD8+ peripheral blood T cells from healthy controls and from patients with patchy or totalis/universalis alopecia areata. Patients on tofacitinib were biopsied at baseline and after 4 and 24 weeks of treatment, and several of the patients also had a later scalp biopsy. Scalp clonality was compared across normal scalp (n=4), patchy alopecia areata scalp (n=8), and alopecia totalis/universalis scalp (n=8). RNA was obtained with the PAXgene miRNA kit for fixed scalp, the miRNeasy kit for PBMCs, and the RNeasy kit for mouse skin. immunoSEQ multiplex PCR using 35 Vbeta forward primers and 13 Jbeta reverse primers was used to amplify TCRbeta CDR3 regions. What the authors observed across the whole study: Compared with normal scalp, lesional scalp had higher clonality and more expanded CD8+ clones, particularly in alopecia totalis/universalis, a pattern that suggests antigenic drive. Compared with mice, TCR sequences shared between patients were less clear, possibly partly because of HLA diversity across the patient population. Unlike mouse skin, where gammadelta T cells dominate, normal human skin contains resident alphabeta T cells that get sequenced too, which complicates analysis of the scalp TCR repertoire.

From a lookup of the germline V gene, CDR1 and CDR2 are SGHNT and YENEEA. The CDR3 numbers 13 residues from cysteine through phenylalanine. Only CDR3 DNA remains: 39 bases, in frame from the first base. Deletion took 1 base off V and 8 bases off J, with a span of 11 bases between the germline ends. Comments on this clone: This clone's antigen is unknown. No base quality values were provided; no much bigger clone lies one nucleotide off.

This specimen's time point label, interpreted: baseline before oral tofacitinib. Lesional scalp punch biopsies and peripheral blood were collected from alopecia areata patients. PBMCs were separated by density centrifugation and stained for CD3, CD4 and CD8, after which CD4+ and CD8+ T cells were sorted on a FACSAria. Library preparation was by the immunoSEQ multiplex PCR assay. For TCR sequencing, RNA was extracted from every sample and reverse transcribed into cDNA to serve as template. First-strand cDNA was synthesized using SuperScript III with a 2:1 mix of oligo-dT and random hexamers. A synthetic immune receptor repertoire was used to gauge amplification bias, and whatever bias remained was removed computationally. The original pipeline was this. Raw reads were preprocessed to remove errors, and CDR3 was defined by IMGT conventions from the conserved cysteine to phenylalanine. Clonality was computed by normalizing Shannon entropy by log2 of the number of productive unique TCRs and subtracting the result from 1. Scalp TCRbeta sequences were cross-referenced with sorted blood CD4 and CD8 repertoires so that the CD4 or CD8 identity of scalp clones could be inferred. What TCRdb holds here is the immuneACCESS table cut down to in-frame rearrangements. Part of the clones is not present; checked against another copy, under half of the missing clones reflect an unresolved V gene, and the others are unexplained. The DNA gave D and trimming, while V, J and clone size come from that table. Recorded for this sample are some 170,000 clones; 50% to 60% of them occurred a single time. Roughly 14% of the sample rests with the top ten.

The sequence was collected from a human donor with alopecia areata. This receptor chain uses TRBV11-3 and TRBJ1-2; the D gene lacks a confident call. Sample: CD4+ T cells sorted from blood, taken at week 0. CDR3 reads: CASSLVPGGGYTF. The DNA sequence reads TGTGCCAGCAGCTTAGTTCCCGGAGGAGGCTACACCTTC.